This T cell receptor beta chain was sequenced in a study of response to subunit inactivated influenza vaccine. General study points: Seasonal influenza vaccination, on each occasion, was suggested by the authors to recruit few new T cells.

CDR3 length: 16 residues. Trimming removed 5 bases from V and 0 bases from J, with 14 bases in between. Germline lookup yields CDR1 MNHNS and CDR2 SASEGT. TCRdb processed the RT-PCR reads anew with MiXCR; each CDR3 protein has one entry. The sample yields roughly 710,000 distinct CDR3 sequences, 13% to 15% seen once. This clonotype was seen at least ten times. Its specificity is unknown. J is TRBJ2-4 and V is TRBV6-1; tentative D call: TRBD1 (5 bases). This sequence was found in a man between 50 and 59 years old who received an inactivated influenza vaccine. Sample: PBMCs from blood, taken around 15 days before vaccination. In DNA form, the CDR3 reads TGTGCCAGCAGTCCCGACAGCACACTAGCCAAAAACATTCAGTACTTC. Encoded protein: CASSPDSTLAKNIQYF.